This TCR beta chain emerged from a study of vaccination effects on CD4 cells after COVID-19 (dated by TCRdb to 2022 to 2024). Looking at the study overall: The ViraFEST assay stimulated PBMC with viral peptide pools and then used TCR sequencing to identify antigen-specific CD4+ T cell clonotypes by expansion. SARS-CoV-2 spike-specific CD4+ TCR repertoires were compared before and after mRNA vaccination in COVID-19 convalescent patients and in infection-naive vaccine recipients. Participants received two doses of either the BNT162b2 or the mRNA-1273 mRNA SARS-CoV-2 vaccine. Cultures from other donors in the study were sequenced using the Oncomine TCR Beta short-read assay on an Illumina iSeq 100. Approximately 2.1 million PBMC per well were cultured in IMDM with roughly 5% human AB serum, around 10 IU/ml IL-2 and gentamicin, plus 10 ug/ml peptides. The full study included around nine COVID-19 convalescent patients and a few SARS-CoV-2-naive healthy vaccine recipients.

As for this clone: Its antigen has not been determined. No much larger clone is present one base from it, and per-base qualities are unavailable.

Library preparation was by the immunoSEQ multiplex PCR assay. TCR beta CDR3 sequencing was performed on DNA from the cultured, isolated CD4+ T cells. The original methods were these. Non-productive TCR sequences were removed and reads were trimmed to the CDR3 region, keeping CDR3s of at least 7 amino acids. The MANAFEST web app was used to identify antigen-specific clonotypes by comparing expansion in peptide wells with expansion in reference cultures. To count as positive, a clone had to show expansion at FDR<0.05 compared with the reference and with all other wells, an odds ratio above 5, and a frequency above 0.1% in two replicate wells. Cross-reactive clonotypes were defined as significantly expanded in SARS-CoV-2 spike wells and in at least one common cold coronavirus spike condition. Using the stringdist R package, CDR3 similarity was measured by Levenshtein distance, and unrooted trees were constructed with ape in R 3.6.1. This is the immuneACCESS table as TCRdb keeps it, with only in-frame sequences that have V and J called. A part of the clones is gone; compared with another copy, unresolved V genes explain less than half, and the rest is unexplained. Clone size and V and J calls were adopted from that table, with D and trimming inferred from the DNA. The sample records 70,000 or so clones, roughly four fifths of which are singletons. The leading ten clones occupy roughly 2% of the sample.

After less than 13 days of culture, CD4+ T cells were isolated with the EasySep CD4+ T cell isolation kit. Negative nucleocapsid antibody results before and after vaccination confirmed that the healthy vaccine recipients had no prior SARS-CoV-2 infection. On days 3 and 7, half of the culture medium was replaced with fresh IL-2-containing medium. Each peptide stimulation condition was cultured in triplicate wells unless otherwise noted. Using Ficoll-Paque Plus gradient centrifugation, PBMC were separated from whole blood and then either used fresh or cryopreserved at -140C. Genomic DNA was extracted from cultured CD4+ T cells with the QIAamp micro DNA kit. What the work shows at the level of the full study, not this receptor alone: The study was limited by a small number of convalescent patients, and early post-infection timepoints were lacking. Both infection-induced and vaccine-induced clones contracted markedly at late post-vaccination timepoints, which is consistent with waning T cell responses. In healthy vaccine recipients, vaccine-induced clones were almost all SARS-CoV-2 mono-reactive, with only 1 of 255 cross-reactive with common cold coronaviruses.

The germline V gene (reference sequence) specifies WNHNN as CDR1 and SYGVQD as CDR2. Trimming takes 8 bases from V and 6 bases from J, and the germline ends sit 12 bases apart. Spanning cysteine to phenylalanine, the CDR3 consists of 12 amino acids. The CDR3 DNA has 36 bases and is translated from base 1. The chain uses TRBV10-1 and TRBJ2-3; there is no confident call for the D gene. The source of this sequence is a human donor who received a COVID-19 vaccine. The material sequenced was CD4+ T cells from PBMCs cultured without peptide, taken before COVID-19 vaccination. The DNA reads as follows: TGCGCCAGCTCCCCACAGCTGGATACGCAGTATTTT. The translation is CASSPQLDTQYF.